This is a list of T cell receptor beta chains from one sample in a study of T-cell memory formation after mild COVID-19. TCRdb re-analysed the 5' RACE reads in MiXCR, keeping a single row per CDR3 protein. The sample has approximately 340,000 distinct CDR3 sequences, approximately 15% seen once. The sequencing sample was made of PBMCs or a T cell subset sorted from them (not recorded which). The receptors here all came from a man aged 18-30 years who had mild COVID-19 (a few samples of this study predate the infection). Cell type and time point are not known. CDR3s include the opening cysteine and the closing phenylalanine or tryptophan. Each record gives: V gene, D gene, clone size, J gene, CDR3 protein, CDR3 DNA. The D gene is left open where the match is weak. The size of a clone is reported for some rows only, either as once, few or many, or as a class for expanded clones.

>TRBV18|-|few|TRBJ2-7
CASSQLDWLVHEQYF
TGTGCCAGCTCCCAACTGGACTGGTTGGTCCACGAGCAGTACTTC
>TRBV3-1|-|many|TRBJ2-2
CASSQPTGSANTGELFF
TGTGCCAGCAGCCAACCGACAGGATCGGCGAACACCGGGGAGCTGTTTTTT
>TRBV12-3/TRBV12-4|-|-|TRBJ2-5
CASTGGTHVRETQYF
TGTGCCAGCACTGGCGGGACCCATGTACGGGAGACCCAGTACTTC
>TRBV10-2|TRBD2|few|TRBJ2-3
CASSNPGLVAGTQYF
TGCGCCAGCAGCAACCCGGGCCTAGTAGCGGGTACGCAGTATTTT
>TRBV24-1|-|-|TRBJ2-2
CATSDGRREYTGELFF
TGTGCCACCAGTGATGGACGCAGGGAGTACACCGGGGAGCTGTTTTTT
>TRBV28|-|-|TRBJ2-5
CASSLGGIQETQYF
TGTGCCAGCAGTTTAGGGGGAATCCAAGAGACCCAGTACTTC
>TRBV20-1|TRBD1|-|TRBJ1-3
CSAGQPQGNTIYF
TGCAGTGCGGGACAGCCCCAAGGAAACACCATATATTTT
>TRBV14|-|few|TRBJ2-1
CASTRGISYNEQFF
TGTGCCAGCACCCGGGGGATTTCGTACAATGAGCAGTTCTTC
>TRBV27|-|-|TRBJ2-1
CASSLFSYNEQFF
TGTGCCAGCAGTTTATTCTCCTACAATGAGCAGTTCTTC
>TRBV6-5|TRBD2|-|TRBJ2-3
CASTLLAGGTDTQYF
TGTGCCAGCACTCTTCTAGCGGGGGGCACAGATACGCAGTATTTT
>TRBV7-8|-|few|TRBJ2-5
CASSLGRVGGTQYF
TGTGCCAGCAGCTTAGGCAGGGTGGGAGGGACCCAGTACTTC
>TRBV4-3|-|-|TRBJ2-5
CASSQDLGWETQYF
TGCGCCAGCAGCCAAGATCTGGGTTGGGAGACCCAGTACTTC
>TRBV18|TRBD2|-|TRBJ2-1
CASSPNPPGGGDNEQFF
TGTGCCAGCTCACCAAACCCCCCGGGCGGGGGGGACAATGAGCAGTTCTTC
>TRBV12-3/TRBV12-4|TRBD2|few|TRBJ2-1
CASSSDLAGGPSRNEQFF
TGTGCCAGCAGTTCAGATCTAGCGGGGGGTCCAAGCCGGAATGAGCAGTTCTTC
>TRBV7-2|-|-|TRBJ2-6
CASTSYGSGANVLTF
TGTGCCAGCACCAGTTATGGCTCTGGGGCCAACGTCCTGACTTTC